This T cell receptor beta chain was found in a study of response to subunit inactivated influenza vaccine. About this clonotype itself: Its specificity is not known.

Whole-study results and caveats: A suggestion made by the authors is that each seasonal influenza vaccination recruits few new T cells.

In TCRdb, the RT-PCR reads were re-called with MiXCR into one record per CDR3 protein. The sample consists of over 750,000 distinct CDR3 sequences, 21% of them appearing once. Between the trimmed V and J ends, which lost 7 bases and 3 bases, there was a span of 16 bases. There are 14 residues in the CDR3. The chain is built from TRBV12-3 or TRBV12-4 and TRBJ2-7, with D possibly called TRBD1 or TRBD2 (5 bases each). The sequencing used PBMCs from blood, collected less than 6 days after vaccination. The receptor comes from a man aged 50 or older who received an inactivated influenza vaccine. DNA of the CDR3: TGTGCCAGCAAACCTAATGGGGACCTCTACGAGCAGTACTTC. This codes for CASKPNGDLYEQYF.